This TCR beta chain is drawn from a study of PD-L1 blockade in urothelial cancer. General study points: In blood at 3 weeks, tumor-associated clones expanded more among patients with durable benefit.

Every PCR got spiked synthetic TCR analog templates. Produced via immunoSEQ multiplex PCR; TCRdb's table is partial and in-frame only. The sample lists some 100,000 clones, about 91% occurring once. Comments on this clone: Its antigen is as yet unknown.

The receptor was derived from a woman of 80 years or more with urothelial cancer. The specimen was PBMCs, collected around atezolizumab (anti-PD-L1) treatment.

CDR3 DNA: TGCGCCAGCAGCCCACAGGGGGCGCAGGGGGATCACACCTTC. It is translated as CASSPQGAQGDHTF. The chain combines TRBV5-1 with TRBJ1-2; 9 positions match TRBD1. Germline CDR1 is SGHRS and CDR2 is YFSETQ. The CDR3 contains 14 residues. Trimming cost V 4 bases and J 12 bases; bases outside gene matches: 13.